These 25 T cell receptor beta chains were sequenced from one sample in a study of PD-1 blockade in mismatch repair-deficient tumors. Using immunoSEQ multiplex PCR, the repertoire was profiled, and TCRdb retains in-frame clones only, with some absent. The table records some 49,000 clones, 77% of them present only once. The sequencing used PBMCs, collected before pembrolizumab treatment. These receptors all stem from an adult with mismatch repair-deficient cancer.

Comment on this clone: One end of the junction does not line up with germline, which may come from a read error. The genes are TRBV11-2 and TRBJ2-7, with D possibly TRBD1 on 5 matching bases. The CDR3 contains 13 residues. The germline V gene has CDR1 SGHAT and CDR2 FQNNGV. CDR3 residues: CASSLGADYEQYF. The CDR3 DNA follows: TGTGCCAGCAGTTTAGGGGCAGACTACGAGCAGTACTTC.

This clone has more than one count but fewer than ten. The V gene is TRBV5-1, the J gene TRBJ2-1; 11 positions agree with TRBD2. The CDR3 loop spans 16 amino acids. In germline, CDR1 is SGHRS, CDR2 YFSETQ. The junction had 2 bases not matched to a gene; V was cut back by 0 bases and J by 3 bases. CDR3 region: CASSLDGTSGYNEQFF. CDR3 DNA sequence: TGCGCCAGCAGCTTGGATGGGACTAGCGGCTACAATGAGCAGTTCTTC. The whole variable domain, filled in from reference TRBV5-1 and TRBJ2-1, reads KAGVTQTPRYLIKTRGQQVTLSCSPISGHRSVSWYQQTPGQGLQFLFEYFSETQRNKGNFPGRFSGRQFSNSRSEMNVSTLELGDSALYLCASSLDGTSGYNEQFFGPGTRLTVL.

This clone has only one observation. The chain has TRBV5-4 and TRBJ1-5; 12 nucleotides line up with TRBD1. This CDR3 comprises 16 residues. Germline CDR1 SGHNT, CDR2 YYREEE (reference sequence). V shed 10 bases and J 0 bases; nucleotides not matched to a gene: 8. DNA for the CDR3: TGTGCCGGGGGGGACAGGGGGCTTTATAGCAATCAGCCCCAGCATTTT. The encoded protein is CAGGDRGLYSNQPQHF. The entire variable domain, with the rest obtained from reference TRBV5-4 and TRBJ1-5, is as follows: ETGVTQSPTHLIKTRGQQVTLRCSSQSGHNTVSWYQQALGQGPQFIFQYYREEENGRGNFPPRFSGLQFPNYSSELNVNALELDDSALYLCAGGDRGLYSNQPQHFGDGTRLSIL.

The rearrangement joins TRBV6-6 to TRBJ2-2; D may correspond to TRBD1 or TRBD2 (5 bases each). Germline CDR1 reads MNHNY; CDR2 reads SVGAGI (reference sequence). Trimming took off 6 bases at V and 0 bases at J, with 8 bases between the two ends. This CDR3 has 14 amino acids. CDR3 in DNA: TGTGCCAGCAGATCGGGGCCGAACACCGGGGAGCTGTTTTTT. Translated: CASRSGPNTGELFF.

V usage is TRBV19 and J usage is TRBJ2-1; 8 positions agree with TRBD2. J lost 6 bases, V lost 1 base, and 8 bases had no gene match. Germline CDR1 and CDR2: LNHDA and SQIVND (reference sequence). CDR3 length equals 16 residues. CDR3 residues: CASSIVDGRALNEQFF. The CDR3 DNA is TGTGCCAGTAGTATAGTGGACGGGAGGGCCCTCAATGAGCAGTTCTTC.

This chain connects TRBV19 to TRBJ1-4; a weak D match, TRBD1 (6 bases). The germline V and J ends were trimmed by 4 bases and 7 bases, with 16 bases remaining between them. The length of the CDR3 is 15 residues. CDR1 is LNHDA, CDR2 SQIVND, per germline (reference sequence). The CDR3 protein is CASSRDGGAGEKLFF. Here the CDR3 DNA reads TGTGCCAGTAGTAGGGACGGGGGGGCCGGTGAAAAACTGTTTTTT.

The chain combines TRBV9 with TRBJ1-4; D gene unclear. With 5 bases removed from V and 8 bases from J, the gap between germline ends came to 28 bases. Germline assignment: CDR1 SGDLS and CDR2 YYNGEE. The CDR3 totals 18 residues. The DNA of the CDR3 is TGTGCCAGCAGTGTTACAAACGTGGGGAGTGGGCCTGGGGAAAAACTGTTTTTT. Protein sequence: CASSVTNVGSGPGEKLFF. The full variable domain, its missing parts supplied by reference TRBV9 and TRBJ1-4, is DSGVTQTPKHLITATGQRVTLRCSPRSGDLSVYWYQQSLDQGLQFLIQYYNGEERAKGNILERFSAQQFPDLHSELNLSSLELGDSALYFCASSVTNVGSGPGEKLFFGSGTQLSVL.

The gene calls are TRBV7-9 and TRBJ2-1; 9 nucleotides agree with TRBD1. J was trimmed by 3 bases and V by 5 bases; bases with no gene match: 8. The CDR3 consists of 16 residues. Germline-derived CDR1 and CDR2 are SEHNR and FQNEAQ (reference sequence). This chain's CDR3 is CASSPRTGAGYNEQFF. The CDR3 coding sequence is TGTGCCAGCAGCCCTAGGACAGGGGCCGGCTACAATGAGCAGTTCTTC.

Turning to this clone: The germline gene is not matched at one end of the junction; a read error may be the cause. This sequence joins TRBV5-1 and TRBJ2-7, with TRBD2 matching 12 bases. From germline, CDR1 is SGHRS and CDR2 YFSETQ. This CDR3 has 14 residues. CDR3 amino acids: CASSFGTSGYEQYF. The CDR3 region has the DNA TGTGCCAGCAGCTTCGGGACTAGCGGGTACGAGCAGTACTTC.

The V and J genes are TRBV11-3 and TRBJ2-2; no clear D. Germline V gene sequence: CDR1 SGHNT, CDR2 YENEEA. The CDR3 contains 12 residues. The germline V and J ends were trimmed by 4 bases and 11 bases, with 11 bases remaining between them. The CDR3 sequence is CASSSAEAELFF. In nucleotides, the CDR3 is TGTGCCAGCAGCTCTGCTGAGGCCGAGCTGTTTTTT.

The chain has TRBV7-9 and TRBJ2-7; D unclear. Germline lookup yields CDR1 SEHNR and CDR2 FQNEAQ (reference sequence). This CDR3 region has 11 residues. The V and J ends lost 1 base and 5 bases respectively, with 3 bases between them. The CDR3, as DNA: TGTGCCAGCAGCTTAGAGGACGAGCAGTACTTC. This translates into CASSLEDEQYF.

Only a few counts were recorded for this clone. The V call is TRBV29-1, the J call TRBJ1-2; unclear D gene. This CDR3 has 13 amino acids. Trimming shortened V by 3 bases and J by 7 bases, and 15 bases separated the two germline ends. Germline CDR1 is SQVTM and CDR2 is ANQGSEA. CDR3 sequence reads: CSVEEQLRGGYTF. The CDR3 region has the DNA TGCAGCGTTGAGGAACAGCTTCGGGGTGGCTACACCTTC.

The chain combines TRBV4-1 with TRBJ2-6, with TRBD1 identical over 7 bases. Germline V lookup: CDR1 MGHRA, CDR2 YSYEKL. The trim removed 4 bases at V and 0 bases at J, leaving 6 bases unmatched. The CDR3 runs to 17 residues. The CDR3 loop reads CASSPSGTASGANVLTF. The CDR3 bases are TGCGCCAGCAGCCCTTCGGGGACAGCCTCTGGGGCCAACGTCCTGACTTTC.

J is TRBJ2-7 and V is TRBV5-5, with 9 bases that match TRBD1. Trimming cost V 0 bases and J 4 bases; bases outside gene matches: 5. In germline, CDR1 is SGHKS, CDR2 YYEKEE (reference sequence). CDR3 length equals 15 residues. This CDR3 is CASSLVATGGYEQYF. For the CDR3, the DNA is TGTGCCAGCAGCTTGGTAGCGACAGGGGGTTACGAGCAGTACTTC.

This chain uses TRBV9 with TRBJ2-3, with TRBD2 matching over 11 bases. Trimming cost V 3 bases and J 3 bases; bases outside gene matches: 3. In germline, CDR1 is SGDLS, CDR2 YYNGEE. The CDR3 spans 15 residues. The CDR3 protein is CASSATSGVTDTQYF. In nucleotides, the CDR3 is TGTGCCAGCAGCGCGACTAGCGGGGTTACAGATACGCAGTATTTT.

CDR3 nucleotides: TGTGCCAGCAGCTTTACACGGCCTAGCACAGATACGCAGTATTTT. It codes for CASSFTRPSTDTQYF. This chain joins TRBV11-2 and TRBJ2-3; D remains unclear. Looked up from germline, CDR1 is SGHAT and CDR2 is FQNNGV. V lost 3 bases, J lost 0 bases, and 10 bases lay in between. CDR3 length: 15 amino acids.

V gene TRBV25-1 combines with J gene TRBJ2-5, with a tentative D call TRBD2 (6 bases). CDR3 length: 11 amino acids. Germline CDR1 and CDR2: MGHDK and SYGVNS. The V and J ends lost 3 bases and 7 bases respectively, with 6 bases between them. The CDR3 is CASSDGGTQYF. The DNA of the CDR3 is TGTGCCAGCAGTGACGGGGGGACCCAGTACTTC.

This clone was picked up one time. The CDR3 is CASSGTQLGYNEQFF. The CDR3 DNA sequence: TGTGCCAGCAGCGGAACCCAACTGGGGTACAATGAGCAGTTCTTC. The chain links TRBV9 to TRBJ2-1; no clear D. The V end was cut by 3 bases, the J end by 4 bases, with 14 bases between. The CDR3 has 15 residues. Per the germline V gene, CDR1 is SGDLS and CDR2 is YYNGEE.

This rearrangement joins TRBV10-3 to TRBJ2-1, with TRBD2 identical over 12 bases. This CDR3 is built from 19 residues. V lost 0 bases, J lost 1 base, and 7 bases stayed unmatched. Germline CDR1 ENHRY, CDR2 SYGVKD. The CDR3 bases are TGTGCCATCAGTGAGTCTCCGCTAGCGGGAGGGATATCCTACAATGAGCAGTTCTTC. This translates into CAISESPLAGGISYNEQFF.

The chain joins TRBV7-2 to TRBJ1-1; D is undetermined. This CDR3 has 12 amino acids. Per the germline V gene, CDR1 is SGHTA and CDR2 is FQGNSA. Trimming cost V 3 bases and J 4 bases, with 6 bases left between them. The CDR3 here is CASSFMGTEAFF. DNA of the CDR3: TGTGCCAGCAGCTTTATGGGCACTGAAGCTTTCTTT.

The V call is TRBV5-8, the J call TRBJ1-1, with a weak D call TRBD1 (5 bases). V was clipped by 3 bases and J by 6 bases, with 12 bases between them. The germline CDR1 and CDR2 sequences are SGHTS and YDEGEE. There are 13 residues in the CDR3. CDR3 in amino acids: CASSWMQGSEAFF. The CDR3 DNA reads TGTGCCAGCAGCTGGATGCAGGGCTCTGAAGCTTTCTTT.

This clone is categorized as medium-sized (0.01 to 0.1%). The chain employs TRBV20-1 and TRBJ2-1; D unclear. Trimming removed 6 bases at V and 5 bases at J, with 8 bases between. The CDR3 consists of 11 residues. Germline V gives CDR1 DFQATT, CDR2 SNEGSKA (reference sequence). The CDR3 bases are TGCAGTGCCACAAAAAACAATGAGCAGTTCTTC. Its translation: CSATKNNEQFF.

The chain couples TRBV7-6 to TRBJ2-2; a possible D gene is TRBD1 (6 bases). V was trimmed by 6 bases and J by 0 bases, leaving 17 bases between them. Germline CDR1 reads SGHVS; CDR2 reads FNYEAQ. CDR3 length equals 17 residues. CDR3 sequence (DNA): TGTGCCAGCAGAGCGGACAGCTCCTACGCGAACACCGGGGAGCTGTTTTTT. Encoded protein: CASRADSSYANTGELFF.

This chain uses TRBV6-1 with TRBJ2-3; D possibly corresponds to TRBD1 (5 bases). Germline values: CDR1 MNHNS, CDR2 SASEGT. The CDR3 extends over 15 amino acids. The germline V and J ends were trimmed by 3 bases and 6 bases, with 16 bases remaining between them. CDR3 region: CASSDVHKGADTQYF. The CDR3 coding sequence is TGTGCCAGCAGTGATGTCCATAAAGGGGCTGATACGCAGTATTTT.

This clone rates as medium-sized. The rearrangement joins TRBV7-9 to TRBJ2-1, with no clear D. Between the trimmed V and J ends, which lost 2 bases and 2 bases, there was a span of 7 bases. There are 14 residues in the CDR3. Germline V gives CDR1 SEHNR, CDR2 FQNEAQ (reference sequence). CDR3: CASSLSSAYNEQFF. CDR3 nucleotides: TGTGCCAGCAGCTTATCATCAGCCTACAATGAGCAGTTCTTC.